Listed here are 4 T cell receptor beta chains from one sample, sequenced in a study of blood T cells in healthy people across ages. A second PCR of roughly 7 to 11 cycles used a sample-barcoded 5' primer and a J-beta primer mix. TCRdb fed the 5' RACE reads into MiXCR, producing one record per CDR3 protein. Among approximately 810,000 distinct CDR3 sequences listed, roughly 34% were seen once. Sequencing used blood. Every receptor here comes from a man aged 18-30 years in good health.

The V gene is TRBV6-4, the J gene TRBJ2-1; no reliable D call. The CDR3 sequence is 13 residues long. Trimming took off 0 bases at V and 6 bases at J, with 6 bases between the two ends. CDR1 is MRHNA, CDR2 SNTAGT, per germline. CDR3 sequence: CASSDSLGNEQFF. CDR3 nucleotide sequence: TGTGCCAGCAGTGACTCGCTGGGCAATGAGCAGTTCTTC.

This clonotype was counted at least ten times. V gene TRBV10-3 combines with J gene TRBJ2-1, with D possibly being TRBD2 (6 bases). There are 14 residues in the CDR3. V shed 4 bases and J shed 6 bases, with 13 bases lying between them. Germline assignment: CDR1 ENHRY and CDR2 SYGVKD. This CDR3 is CAISGGDDRNEQFF. CDR3 bases: TGTGCCATCAGTGGCGGGGACGACCGCAATGAGCAGTTCTTC.

In DNA form, the CDR3 reads TGTGCCAGCAGCTCTTCCGGGACAGCGCCCAGGGGGGAGCTGTTTTTT. This translates into CASSSSGTAPRGELFF. The chain is built from TRBV12-3 or TRBV12-4 and TRBJ2-2; 7 bases match TRBD1. The CDR3 totals 16 residues. Trimming removed 6 bases from V and 8 bases from J; junction bases left unmatched: 15.

This clonotype was recorded a few times. The chain is built from TRBV6-2 or TRBV6-3 and TRBJ1-2, with D perhaps TRBD1 (6 bases). Per germline, CDR1 MNHEY and CDR2 SVGEGT. Trimming took 4 bases from V and 4 from J, leaving 10 bases between them. The CDR3 totals 13 residues. The CDR3 nucleotides read TGTGCCAGCAGTTTCGGACAGTTCTATGGCTACACCTTC. Amino acids: CASSFGQFYGYTF.